This T cell receptor (beta chain) was identified in a study of blood T cells in healthy people across ages. Study results and caveats: CMV infection status of these donors was not known.

The use of a sample-barcoded 5' primer and a J-beta primer mix characterized a second PCR of roughly 7 to 11 cycles. TCRdb independently ran MiXCR on the 5' RACE reads; one entry per CDR3 protein. The table includes 1.5 million to 2 million distinct CDR3 sequences, roughly 27% detected once. The table lists this clonotype with a few counts. Its cognate antigen is unknown. This CDR3 region has 20 residues. Trimming stripped 4 bases from V and 2 bases from J, with 27 bases between. Germline assignment: CDR1 LGHNA and CDR2 YNFKEQ. This chain connects TRBV4-2 to TRBJ1-3; maybe TRBD1 (6 bases). The source of this sequence is a woman in her 30s in good health. The sequenced material came from blood. CDR3 in DNA: TGTGCCAGCAGCCCCGTGGGGCCAGGGGTGCTATCTAGAACTGGAAACACCATATATTTT. Encoded protein: CASSPVGPGVLSRTGNTIYF.